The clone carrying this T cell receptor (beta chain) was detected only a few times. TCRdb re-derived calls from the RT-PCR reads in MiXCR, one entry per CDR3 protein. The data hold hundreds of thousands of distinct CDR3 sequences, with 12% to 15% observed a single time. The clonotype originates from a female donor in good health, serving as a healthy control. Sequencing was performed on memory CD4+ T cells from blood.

CDR3 DNA: TGTGCCAGCAGCTCCCTGGGACTATCCTCCTACAATGAGCAGTTCTTC. It translates to CASSSLGLSSYNEQFF. The chain combines TRBV7-3 with TRBJ2-1; TRBD2 matches 7 bases. Germline V gives CDR1 SGHTA, CDR2 FQGTGA. The CDR3 extends over 16 amino acids. Losses at the gene ends were 4 bases for V and 0 bases for J; bases not matched to a gene: 6.